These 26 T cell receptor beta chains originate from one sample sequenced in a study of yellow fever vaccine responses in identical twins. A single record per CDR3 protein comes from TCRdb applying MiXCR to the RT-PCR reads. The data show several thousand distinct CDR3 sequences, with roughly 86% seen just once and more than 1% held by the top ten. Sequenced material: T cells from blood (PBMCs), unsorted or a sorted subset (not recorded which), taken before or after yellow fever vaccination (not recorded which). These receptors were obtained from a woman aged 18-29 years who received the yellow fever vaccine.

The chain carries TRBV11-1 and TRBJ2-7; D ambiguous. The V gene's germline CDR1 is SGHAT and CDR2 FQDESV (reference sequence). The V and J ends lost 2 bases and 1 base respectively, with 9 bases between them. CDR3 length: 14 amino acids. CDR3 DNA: TGTGCCAGCAGCTTACTCGGTCTATCCTACGAGCAGTACTTC. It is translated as CASSLLGLSYEQYF.

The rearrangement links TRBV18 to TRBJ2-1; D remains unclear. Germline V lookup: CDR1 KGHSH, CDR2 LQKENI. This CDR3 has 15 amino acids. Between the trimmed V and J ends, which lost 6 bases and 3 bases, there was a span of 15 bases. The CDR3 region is CASSPMQANYNEQFF. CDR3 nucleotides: TGTGCCAGCTCCCCCATGCAGGCAAACTACAATGAGCAGTTCTTC.

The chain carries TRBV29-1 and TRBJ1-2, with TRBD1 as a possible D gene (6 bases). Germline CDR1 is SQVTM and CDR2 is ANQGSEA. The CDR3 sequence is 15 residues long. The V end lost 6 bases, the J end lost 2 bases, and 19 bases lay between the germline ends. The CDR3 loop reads CSVGGHPPDNYGYTF. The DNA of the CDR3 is TGCAGCGTGGGGGGACACCCACCTGACAACTATGGCTACACCTTC.

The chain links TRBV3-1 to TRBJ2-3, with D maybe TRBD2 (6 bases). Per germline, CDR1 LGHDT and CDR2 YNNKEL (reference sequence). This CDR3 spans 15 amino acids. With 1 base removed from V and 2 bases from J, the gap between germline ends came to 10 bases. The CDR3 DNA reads TGTGCCAGCAGCCAAGTCGGAGGGACCACAGATACGCAGTATTTT. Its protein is CASSQVGGTTDTQYF.

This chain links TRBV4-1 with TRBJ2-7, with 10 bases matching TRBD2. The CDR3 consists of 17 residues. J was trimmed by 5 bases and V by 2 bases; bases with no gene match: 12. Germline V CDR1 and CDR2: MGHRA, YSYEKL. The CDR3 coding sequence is TGCGCCAGCAGCCAAACGAGCGGGAGGGCCGGGTTTGACGAGCAGTACTTC. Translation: CASSQTSGRAGFDEQYF.

The CDR3 region has the DNA TGTGCCAGCAGTTACCCTAGCGGGGGGGGGCTATACAATGAGCAGTTCTTC. Translated, it gives CASSYPSGGGLYNEQFF. The gene calls are TRBV6-2 or TRBV6-3 and TRBJ2-1, with TRBD2 matching over 12 bases. The J segment lost 4 bases and the V segment lost 2 bases, leaving 6 bases of the junction unmatched. Germline-derived CDR1 and CDR2 are MNHEY and SVGEGT. There are 17 residues in the CDR3.

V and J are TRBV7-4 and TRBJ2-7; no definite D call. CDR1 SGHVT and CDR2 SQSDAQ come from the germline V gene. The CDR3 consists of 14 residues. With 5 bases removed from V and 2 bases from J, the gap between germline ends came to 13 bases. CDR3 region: CASSGRHFTYEQYF. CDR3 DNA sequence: TGTGCCAGCAGCGGACGCCACTTCACCTACGAGCAGTACTTC.

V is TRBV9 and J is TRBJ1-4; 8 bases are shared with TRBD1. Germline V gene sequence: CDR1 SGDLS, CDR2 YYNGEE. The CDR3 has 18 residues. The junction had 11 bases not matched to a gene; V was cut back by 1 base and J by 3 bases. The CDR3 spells CASSVSPRPGGSNEKLFF. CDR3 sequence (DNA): TGTGCCAGCAGCGTATCCCCCCGCCCAGGGGGCTCTAATGAAAAACTGTTTTTT.

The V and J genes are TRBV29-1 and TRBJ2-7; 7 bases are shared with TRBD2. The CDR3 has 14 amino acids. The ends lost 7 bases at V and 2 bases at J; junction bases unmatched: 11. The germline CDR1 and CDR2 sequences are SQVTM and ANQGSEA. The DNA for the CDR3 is TGCAGCGCCGGGGGAGGGAGAGGTCCCTACGAGCAGTACTTC. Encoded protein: CSAGGGRGPYEQYF.

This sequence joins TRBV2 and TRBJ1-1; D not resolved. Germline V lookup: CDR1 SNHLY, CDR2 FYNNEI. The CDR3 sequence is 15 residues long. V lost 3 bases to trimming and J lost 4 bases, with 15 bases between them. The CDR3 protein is CASSEVSWLGTEAFF. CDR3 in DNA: TGTGCCAGCAGTGAGGTATCTTGGTTAGGCACTGAAGCTTTCTTT.

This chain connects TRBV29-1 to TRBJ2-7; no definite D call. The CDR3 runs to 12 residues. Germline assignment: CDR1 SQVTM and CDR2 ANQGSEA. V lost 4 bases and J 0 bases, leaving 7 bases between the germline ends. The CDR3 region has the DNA TGCAGCGTTGCGTCATCCTCCTACGAGCAGTACTTC. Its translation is CSVASSSYEQYF.

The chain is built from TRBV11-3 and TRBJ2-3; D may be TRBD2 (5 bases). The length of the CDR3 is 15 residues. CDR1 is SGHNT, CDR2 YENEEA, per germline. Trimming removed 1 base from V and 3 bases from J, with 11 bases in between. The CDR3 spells CASSLGGRNTDTQYF. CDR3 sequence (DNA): TGTGCCAGCAGCTTAGGTGGGAGAAATACAGATACGCAGTATTTT.

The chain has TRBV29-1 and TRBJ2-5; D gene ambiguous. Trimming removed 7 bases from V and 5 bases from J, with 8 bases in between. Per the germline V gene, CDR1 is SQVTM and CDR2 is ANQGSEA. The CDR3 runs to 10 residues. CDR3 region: CSAAHETQYF. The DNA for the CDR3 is TGCAGCGCTGCTCATGAGACCCAGTACTTC.

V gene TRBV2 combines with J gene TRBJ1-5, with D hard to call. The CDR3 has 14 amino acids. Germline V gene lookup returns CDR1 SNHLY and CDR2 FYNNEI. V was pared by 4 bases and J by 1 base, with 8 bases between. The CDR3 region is CASSGATSNQPQHF. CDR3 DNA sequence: TGTGCCAGCAGTGGGGCAACCAGCAATCAGCCCCAGCATTTT.

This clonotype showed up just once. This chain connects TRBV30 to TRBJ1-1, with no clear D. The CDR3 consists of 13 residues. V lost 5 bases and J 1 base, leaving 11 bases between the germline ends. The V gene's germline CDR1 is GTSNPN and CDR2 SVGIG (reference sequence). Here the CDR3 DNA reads TGTGCCTGGTCGCAGTTTAAGAACACTGAAGCTTTCTTT. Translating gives CAWSQFKNTEAFF. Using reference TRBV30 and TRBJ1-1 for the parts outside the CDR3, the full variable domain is SQTIHQWPATLVQPVGSPLSLECTVEGTSNPNLYWYRQAAGRGLQLLFYSVGIGQISSEVPQNLSASRPQDRQFILSSKKLLLSDSGFYLCAWSQFKNTEAFFGQGTRLTVV.

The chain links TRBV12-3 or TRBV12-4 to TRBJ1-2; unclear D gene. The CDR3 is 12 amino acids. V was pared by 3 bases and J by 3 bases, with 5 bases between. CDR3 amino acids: CASSFPDYGYTF. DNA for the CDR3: TGTGCCAGCAGTTTCCCAGACTATGGCTACACCTTC.

The CDR3 here is CASSTGLQPQHF. The CDR3, as DNA: TGTGCCAGCAGTACAGGATTGCAGCCCCAGCATTTT. The chain couples TRBV2 to TRBJ1-5; possibly TRBD1 for D (5 bases). The CDR3 extends over 12 amino acids. Trimming took off 5 bases at V and 7 bases at J, with 9 bases between the two ends. From germline, CDR1 is SNHLY and CDR2 FYNNEI.

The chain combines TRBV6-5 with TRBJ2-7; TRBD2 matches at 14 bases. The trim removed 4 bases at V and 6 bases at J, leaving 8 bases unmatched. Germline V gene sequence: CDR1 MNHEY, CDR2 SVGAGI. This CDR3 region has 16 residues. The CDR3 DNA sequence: TGTGCCAGCAGTTCGACTAGCGGGAGGGCTGGTGGCGAGCAGTACTTC. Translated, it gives CASSSTSGRAGGEQYF.

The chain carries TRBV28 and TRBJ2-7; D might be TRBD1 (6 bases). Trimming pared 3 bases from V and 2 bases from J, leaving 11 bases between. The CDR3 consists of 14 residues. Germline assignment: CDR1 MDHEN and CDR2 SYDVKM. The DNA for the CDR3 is TGTGCCAGCAGTTTGGGGGCTTCCCCCTACGAGCAGTACTTC. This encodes CASSLGASPYEQYF.

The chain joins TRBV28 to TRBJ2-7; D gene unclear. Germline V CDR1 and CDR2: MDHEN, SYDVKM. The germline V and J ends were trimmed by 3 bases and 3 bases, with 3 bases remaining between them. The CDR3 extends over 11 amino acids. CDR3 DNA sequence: TGTGCCAGCAGTTTCCTCTACGAGCAGTACTTC. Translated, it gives CASSFLYEQYF. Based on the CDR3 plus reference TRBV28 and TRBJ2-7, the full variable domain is DVKVTQSSRYLVKRTGEKVFLECVQDMDHENMFWYRQDPGLGLRLIYFSYDVKMKEKGDIPEGYSVSREKKERFSLILESASTNQTSMYLCASSFLYEQYFGPGTRLTVT.

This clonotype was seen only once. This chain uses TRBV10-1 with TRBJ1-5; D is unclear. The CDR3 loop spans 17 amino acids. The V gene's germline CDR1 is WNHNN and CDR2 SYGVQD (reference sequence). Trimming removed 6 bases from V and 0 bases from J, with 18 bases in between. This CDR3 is CASSLLFRGDSNQPQHF. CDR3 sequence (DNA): TGCGCCAGCAGCCTACTATTCCGGGGTGATAGCAATCAGCCCCAGCATTTT.

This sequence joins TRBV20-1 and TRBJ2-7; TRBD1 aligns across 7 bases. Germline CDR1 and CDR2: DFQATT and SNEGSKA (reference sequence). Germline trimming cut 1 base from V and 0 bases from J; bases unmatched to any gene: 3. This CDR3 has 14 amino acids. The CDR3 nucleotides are TGCAGTGCTAGAGTCGGGACAGTCTCCTACGAGCAGTACTTC. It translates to CSARVGTVSYEQYF.

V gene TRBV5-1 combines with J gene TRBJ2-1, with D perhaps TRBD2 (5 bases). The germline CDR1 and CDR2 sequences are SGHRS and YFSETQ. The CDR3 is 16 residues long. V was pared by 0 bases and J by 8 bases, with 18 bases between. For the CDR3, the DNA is TGCGCCAGCAGCTTGGACTCAGGAGGCCTCAGGTATGAGCAGTTCTTC. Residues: CASSLDSGGLRYEQFF.

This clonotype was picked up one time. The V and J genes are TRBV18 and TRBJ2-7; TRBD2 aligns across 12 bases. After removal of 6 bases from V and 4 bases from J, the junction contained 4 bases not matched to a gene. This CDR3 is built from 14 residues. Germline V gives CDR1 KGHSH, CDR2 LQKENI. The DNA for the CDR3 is TGTGCCAGCTCCCGGACTAGCGGGATGTACGAGCAGTACTTC. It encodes CASSRTSGMYEQYF.

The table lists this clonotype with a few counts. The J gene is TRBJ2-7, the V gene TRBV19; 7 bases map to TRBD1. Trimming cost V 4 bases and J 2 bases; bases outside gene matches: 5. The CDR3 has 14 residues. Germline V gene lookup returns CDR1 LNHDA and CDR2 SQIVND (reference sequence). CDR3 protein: CASSTNRGPYEQYF. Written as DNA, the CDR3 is TGTGCCAGTAGTACCAACAGGGGACCCTACGAGCAGTACTTC.

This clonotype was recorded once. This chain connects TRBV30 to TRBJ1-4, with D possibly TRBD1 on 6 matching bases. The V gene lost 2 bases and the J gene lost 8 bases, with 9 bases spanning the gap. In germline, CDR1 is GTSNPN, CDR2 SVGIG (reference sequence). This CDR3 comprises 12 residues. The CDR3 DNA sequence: TGTGCCTGGAGTCATACAGGGGAAAAACTGTTTTTT. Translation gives CAWSHTGEKLFF.